One sample yielded the 7 T cell receptor beta chains listed below, sequenced in a study of shared clonotypes between healthy human individuals. The assay was immunoSEQ multiplex PCR, and TCRdb's table has in-frame clones only and misses some. Of about 2.3 million clones in the sample, approximately 90% were seen once. The sequenced sample was naive CD4+ T cells from PBMCs. As for subset: CD45RA+ positively selected. The origin of the receptors is a man aged 18 to 30 in good health. Some clones in this sample may be carry-over from other donors' samples.

This clone was detected only a few times. The chain joins TRBV11-1 to TRBJ2-5; 8 bases match TRBD2. This CDR3 contains 15 residues. CDR1 and CDR2 from the germline V gene are SGHAT and FQDESV (reference sequence). V lost 5 bases to trimming and J lost 3 bases; unmatched junction nucleotides: 8. The DNA of the CDR3 is TGTGCCAGCAGCCAACCCCCAGCGGGAGAAGAGACCCAGTACTTC. This translates into CASSQPPAGEETQYF.

This chain joins TRBV11-2 and TRBJ1-6; unclear D gene. Germline assignment: CDR1 SGHAT and CDR2 FQNNGV. The CDR3 is 15 residues long. Trimming cost V 3 bases and J 9 bases, with 15 bases left between them. This CDR3 is CASSLGSLSGSPLHF. In nucleotides, the CDR3 is TGTGCCAGCAGCTTGGGATCCCTGAGTGGTTCACCCCTCCACTTT.

This chain connects TRBV7-9 to TRBJ1-6, with 7 bases lining up with TRBD1. The germline V gene has CDR1 SEHNR and CDR2 FQNEAQ (reference sequence). There are 15 residues in the CDR3. V was clipped by 4 bases and J by 7 bases; unmatched bases: 7. Written as DNA, the CDR3 is TGTGCCAGCAGCTGGGGTGGGACAGAGAATTCACCCCTCCACTTT. It yields the protein CASSWGGTENSPLHF.

J is TRBJ2-7 and V is TRBV11-1; 10 nucleotides agree with TRBD1. The germline gives CDR1 SGHAT, CDR2 FQDESV (reference sequence). This CDR3 region has 14 residues. V lost 4 bases and J lost 3; bases outside the gene matches: 3. The CDR3 sequence: CASSSRTGGYEQYF. In nucleotides, the CDR3 is TGTGCCAGCAGCTCCCGGACAGGGGGCTACGAGCAGTACTTC.

The gene calls are TRBV5-1 and TRBJ2-3; D possibly corresponds to TRBD1 (6 bases). CDR1 is SGHRS, CDR2 YFSETQ, per germline. This CDR3 spans 15 amino acids. The V end was cut by 0 bases, the J end by 2 bases, with 10 bases between. DNA of the CDR3: TGCGCCAGCAGCTTGGGGGACACTTTCACAGATACGCAGTATTTT. Translating it yields CASSLGDTFTDTQYF.

This chain connects TRBV19 to TRBJ2-1, with D hard to call. This CDR3 spans 13 amino acids. Germline values: CDR1 LNHDA, CDR2 SQIVND (reference sequence). V was pared by 7 bases and J by 8 bases, with 15 bases between. CDR3 nucleotide sequence: TGTGCCAGTACCAGCGAGTGGGTCGATGAGCAGTTCTTC. Amino acids: CASTSEWVDEQFF.

In its sample, this clone was seen once. The chain combines TRBV30 with TRBJ2-1; D call uncertain. Germline V gives CDR1 GTSNPN, CDR2 SVGIG (reference sequence). This CDR3 region has 11 residues. Deletions cut 6 bases from V and 1 base from J, with 4 bases between. CDR3 nucleotide sequence: TGTGCCTGCGCGTCCTACAATGAGCAGTTCTTC. Its protein is CACASYNEQFF.